This passage covers 19 T cell receptor beta chains from one sample sequenced in a study of blood T cell repertoires in COVID-19. Assay used: immunoSEQ multiplex PCR; TCRdb lists only in-frame clones, some missing. This repertoire shows fewer than 150,000 clones, 70% to 90% found once; its top ten account for roughly 8.1%. Sequences were obtained from peripheral blood. These receptors were obtained from a woman in her 70s who had recovered from COVID-19.

V is TRBV11-1 and J is TRBJ2-1; D ambiguous. The CDR3 runs to 15 residues. Germline CDR1 is SGHAT and CDR2 is FQDESV (reference sequence). Trimming took off 4 bases at V and 0 bases at J, with 10 bases between the two ends. CDR3 nucleotides: TGTGCCAGCAGCTCGCGGTTTTTCTCCTACAATGAGCAGTTCTTC. Its protein product is CASSSRFFSYNEQFF.

This chain's CDR3 is CATGEGYEQYF. The CDR3, as DNA: TGTGCCACTGGGGAGGGCTACGAGCAGTACTTC. This chain joins TRBV24-1 and TRBJ2-7; 7 bases line up with TRBD2. From germline, CDR1 is KGHDR and CDR2 SFDVKD. V shed 10 bases and J 3 bases; nucleotides not matched to a gene: 2. CDR3 length: 11 amino acids.

This clone has just one count. CDR3 nucleotides: TGTGCCAGCAGCTTAGTGGGGACAGACCTCTATGGCTACACCTTC. It yields the protein CASSLVGTDLYGYTF. V gene TRBV7-2 combines with J gene TRBJ1-2, with 7 bases that match TRBD1. This CDR3 is built from 15 residues. Losses at the gene ends were 1 base for V and 4 bases for J; bases not matched to a gene: 6. In germline, CDR1 is SGHTA, CDR2 FQGNSA.

This clone showed up just a few times. DNA for the CDR3: TGTGCCAGCAGTGAAAGTGCGGGTGATCAGCCCCAGCATTTT. It is translated as CASSESAGDQPQHF. The V and J genes are TRBV2 and TRBJ1-5, with D unresolved. This CDR3 contains 14 residues. The germline CDR1 and CDR2 sequences are SNHLY and FYNNEI. V lost 2 bases, J lost 5 bases, and 10 bases lay in between. Together with reference TRBV2 and TRBJ1-5, the CDR3 gives the full variable domain: EPEVTQTPSHQVTQMGQEVILRCVPISNHLYFYWYRQILGQKVEFLVSFYNNEISEKSEIFDDQFSVERPDGSNFTLKIRSTKLEDSAMYFCASSESAGDQPQHFGDGTRLSIL.

This chain links TRBV28 with TRBJ1-5, with 8 bases lining up with TRBD1. Germline V CDR1 and CDR2: MDHEN, SYDVKM. The CDR3 consists of 15 residues. Germline trimming cut 6 bases from V and 9 bases from J; bases unmatched to any gene: 13. The CDR3 bases are TGTGCCAGCAGCTCAGGGGGGACAGGAGATCGGCCCCAGCATTTT. Translation gives CASSSGGTGDRPQHF. The full variable domain, in which reference TRBV28 and TRBJ1-5 provide the parts outside the CDR3, is DVKVTQSSRYLVKRTGEKVFLECVQDMDHENMFWYRQDPGLGLRLIYFSYDVKMKEKGDIPEGYSVSREKKERFSLILESASTNQTSMYLCASSSGGTGDRPQHFGDGTRLSIL.

This chain joins TRBV9 and TRBJ2-7; perhaps TRBD2 as D (5 bases). The CDR3 loop spans 15 amino acids. V was pared by 0 bases and J by 0 bases, with 10 bases between. Germline CDR1 and CDR2: SGDLS and YYNGEE. CDR3 loop: CASSVGTSSSYEQYF. The CDR3 DNA sequence: TGTGCCAGCAGCGTAGGGACTTCCAGCTCCTACGAGCAGTACTTC. Drawing the rest from reference TRBV9 and TRBJ2-7, the complete variable domain is DSGVTQTPKHLITATGQRVTLRCSPRSGDLSVYWYQQSLDQGLQFLIQYYNGEERAKGNILERFSAQQFPDLHSELNLSSLELGDSALYFCASSVGTSSSYEQYFGPGTRLTVT.

The chain recombines TRBV4-3 with TRBJ1-2; D is possibly TRBD1 (6 bases). In germline, CDR1 is LGHNA, CDR2 YSLEER. The ends were cut back, 1 base at V and 5 bases at J, with 11 bases in the middle. The CDR3 is made up of 14 amino acids. CDR3 in DNA: TGCGCCAGCAGCCAAGGGACAGCTTTATATGGCTACACCTTC. The encoded protein is CASSQGTALYGYTF.

V and J are TRBV4-1 and TRBJ2-3, with D possibly TRBD1 on 6 matching bases. Trimming took off 0 bases at V and 4 bases at J, with 14 bases between the two ends. This CDR3 is 16 amino acids long. Germline lookup yields CDR1 MGHRA and CDR2 YSYEKL. The CDR3 reads CASSQEGGAGADTQYF. The DNA for the CDR3 is TGCGCCAGCAGCCAAGAAGGTGGGGCAGGGGCAGATACGCAGTATTTT.

The chain combines TRBV6-5 with TRBJ1-6, with TRBD1 as a possible D gene (6 bases). V shed 0 bases and J shed 5 bases, with 8 bases lying between them. The CDR3 is 15 residues long. Germline V lookup: CDR1 MNHEY, CDR2 SVGAGI. CDR3 coding DNA: TGTGCCAGCAGTTACTCTCCAGGGGATAATTCACCCCTCCACTTT. It yields the protein CASSYSPGDNSPLHF.

This sequence joins TRBV24-1 and TRBJ2-5; possibly TRBD2 for D (6 bases). V lost 3 bases, J lost 5 bases, and 15 bases lay in between. The CDR3 is 15 residues long. Germline CDR1 reads KGHDR; CDR2 reads SFDVKD. CDR3 bases: TGTGCCACCAGTGATCCCCTTCGGGGGAGGGAGACCCAGTACTTC. Protein product: CATSDPLRGRETQYF.

V and J are TRBV5-1 and TRBJ1-6; the D is unclear. V gave up 7 bases and J gave up 3 bases, with 11 bases separating them. The CDR3 totals 14 residues. The germline CDR1 and CDR2 sequences are SGHRS and YFSETQ. CDR3 region: CASSGRFYNSPLHF. The CDR3 DNA is TGCGCCAGCTCCGGCAGGTTCTATAATTCACCCCTCCACTTT.

The chain joins TRBV9 to TRBJ2-7; weak D call: TRBD1 (7 bases). The CDR3 has 17 residues. Per the germline V gene, CDR1 is SGDLS and CDR2 is YYNGEE. Trimming cost V 4 bases and J 4 bases, with 24 bases left between them. CDR3 sequence (DNA): TGTGCCAGCAGCCCCTGGGACAGCCCATCGGGAGTGTACGAGCAGTACTTC. This gives the protein CASSPWDSPSGVYEQYF.

The chain carries TRBV5-4 and TRBJ2-2; 11 bases map to TRBD1. The CDR3 is 16 amino acids. Germline CDR1 reads SGHNT; CDR2 reads YYREEE (reference sequence). Trimming took 7 bases from V and 4 from J; bases not matched to a gene: 9. CDR3 in amino acids: CASGGGQGARTGELFF. DNA for the CDR3: TGTGCCAGCGGTGGAGGACAGGGGGCGCGCACCGGGGAGCTGTTTTTT.

This chain links TRBV7-4 with TRBJ2-7; TRBD1 matches at 11 bases. With 6 bases clipped from V and 7 bases from J, the junction kept 11 bases outside the gene matches. From germline, CDR1 is SGHVT and CDR2 SQSDAQ. CDR3 size: 15 residues. The CDR3 reads CASSPGRDRGAEQYF. The CDR3 region has the DNA TGTGCCAGCAGTCCCGGCCGGGACAGGGGGGCTGAGCAGTACTTC.

This chain uses TRBV28 with TRBJ2-7; D gene uncertain. The CDR3 is made up of 11 amino acids. The germline CDR1 and CDR2 sequences are MDHEN and SYDVKM. V lost 5 bases and J lost 2, with 4 bases in between. The CDR3 spells CASSPAYEQYF. In DNA form, the CDR3 reads TGTGCCAGCAGTCCGGCCTACGAGCAGTACTTC.

This sequence joins TRBV12-5 and TRBJ2-3, with 15 bases that match TRBD2. The germline gives CDR1 LGHNT, CDR2 FRNRAP. This CDR3 contains 18 residues. V lost 7 bases to trimming and J lost 0 bases; unmatched junction nucleotides: 8. CDR3 in DNA: TGTGCTAGTGCCCGAGGGACTAGCGGGGGGTATAGCACAGATACGCAGTATTTT. This codes for CASARGTSGGYSTDTQYF.

V gene TRBV6-5 combines with J gene TRBJ2-7; D is perhaps TRBD2 (7 bases). This CDR3 is 13 amino acids long. Germline lookup yields CDR1 MNHEY and CDR2 SVGAGI. Trimming stripped 2 bases from V and 5 bases from J, with 10 bases between. The CDR3 loop is CASSYRGGHEQYF. CDR3 DNA: TGTGCCAGCAGTTACAGGGGGGGCCACGAGCAGTACTTC.

The sample holds a few counts of this clone. The rearrangement links TRBV24-1 to TRBJ2-1; tentative D call: TRBD2 (6 bases). CDR1 is KGHDR, CDR2 SFDVKD, per germline. CDR3 size: 15 residues. V was pared by 4 bases and J by 2 bases, with 11 bases between. The CDR3 bases are TGTGCCACCAGTGAAGGGACGGGAGCCTACAATGAGCAGTTCTTC. Its translation is CATSEGTGAYNEQFF.

This chain joins TRBV5-1 and TRBJ2-2; 10 nucleotides match TRBD2. After removal of 0 bases from V and 0 bases from J, the junction contained 5 bases not matched to a gene. The CDR3 is 18 amino acids. Germline V CDR1 and CDR2: SGHRS, YFSETQ. The CDR3 loop is CASSLGPSGSANTGELFF. CDR3 sequence (DNA): TGCGCCAGCAGCTTGGGGCCTAGCGGGAGCGCGAACACCGGGGAGCTGTTTTTT. The whole variable domain, filled in from reference TRBV5-1 and TRBJ2-2, reads KAGVTQTPRYLIKTRGQQVTLSCSPISGHRSVSWYQQTPGQGLQFLFEYFSETQRNKGNFPGRFSGRQFSNSRSEMNVSTLELGDSALYLCASSLGPSGSANTGELFFGEGSRLTVL.